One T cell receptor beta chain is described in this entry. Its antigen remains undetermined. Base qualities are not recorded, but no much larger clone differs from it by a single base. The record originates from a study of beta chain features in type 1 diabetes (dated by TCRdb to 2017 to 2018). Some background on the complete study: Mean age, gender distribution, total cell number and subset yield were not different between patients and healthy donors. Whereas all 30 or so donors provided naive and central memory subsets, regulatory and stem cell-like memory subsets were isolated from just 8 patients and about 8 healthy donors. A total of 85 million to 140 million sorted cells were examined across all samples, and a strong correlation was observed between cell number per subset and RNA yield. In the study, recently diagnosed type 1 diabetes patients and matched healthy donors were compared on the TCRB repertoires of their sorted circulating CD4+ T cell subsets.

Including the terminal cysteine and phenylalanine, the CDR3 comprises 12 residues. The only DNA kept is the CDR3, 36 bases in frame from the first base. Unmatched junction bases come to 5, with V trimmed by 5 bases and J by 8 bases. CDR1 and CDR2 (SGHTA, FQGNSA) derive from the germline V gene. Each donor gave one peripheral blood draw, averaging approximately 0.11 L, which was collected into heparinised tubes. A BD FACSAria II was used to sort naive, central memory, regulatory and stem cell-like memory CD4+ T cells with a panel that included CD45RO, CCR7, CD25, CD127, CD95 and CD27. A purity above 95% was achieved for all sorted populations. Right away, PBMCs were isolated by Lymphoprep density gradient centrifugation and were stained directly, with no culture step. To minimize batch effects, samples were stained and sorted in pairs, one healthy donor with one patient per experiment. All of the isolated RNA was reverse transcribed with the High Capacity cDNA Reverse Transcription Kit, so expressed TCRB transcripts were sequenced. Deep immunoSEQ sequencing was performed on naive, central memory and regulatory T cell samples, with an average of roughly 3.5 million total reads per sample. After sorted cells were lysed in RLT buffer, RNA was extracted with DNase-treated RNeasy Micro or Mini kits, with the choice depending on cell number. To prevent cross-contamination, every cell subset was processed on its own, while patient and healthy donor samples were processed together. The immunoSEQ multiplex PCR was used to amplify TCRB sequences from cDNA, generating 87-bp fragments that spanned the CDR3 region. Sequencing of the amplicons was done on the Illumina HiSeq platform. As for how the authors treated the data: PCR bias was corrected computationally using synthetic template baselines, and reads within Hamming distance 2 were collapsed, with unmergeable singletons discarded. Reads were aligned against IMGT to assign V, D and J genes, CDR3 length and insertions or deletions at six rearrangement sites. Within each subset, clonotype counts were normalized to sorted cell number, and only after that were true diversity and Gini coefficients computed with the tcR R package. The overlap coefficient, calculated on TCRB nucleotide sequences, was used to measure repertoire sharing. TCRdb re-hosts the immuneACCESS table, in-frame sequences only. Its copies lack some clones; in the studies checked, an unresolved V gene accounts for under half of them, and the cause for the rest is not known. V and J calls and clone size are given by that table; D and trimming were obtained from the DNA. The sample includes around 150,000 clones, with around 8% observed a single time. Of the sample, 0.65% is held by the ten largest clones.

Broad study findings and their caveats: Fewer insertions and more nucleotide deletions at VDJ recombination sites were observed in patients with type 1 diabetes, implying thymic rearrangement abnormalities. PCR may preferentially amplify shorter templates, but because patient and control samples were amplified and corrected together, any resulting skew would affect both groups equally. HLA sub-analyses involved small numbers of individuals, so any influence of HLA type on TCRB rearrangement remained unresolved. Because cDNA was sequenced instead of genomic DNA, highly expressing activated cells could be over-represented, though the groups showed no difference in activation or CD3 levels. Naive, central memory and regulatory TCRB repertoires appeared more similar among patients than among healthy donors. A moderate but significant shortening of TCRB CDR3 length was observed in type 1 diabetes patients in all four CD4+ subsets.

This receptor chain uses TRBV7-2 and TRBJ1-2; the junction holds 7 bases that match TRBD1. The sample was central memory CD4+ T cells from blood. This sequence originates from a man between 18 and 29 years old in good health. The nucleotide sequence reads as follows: TGTGCCAGCAGCAACAGGGACAGAGGCTACACCTTC. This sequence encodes CASSNRDRGYTF.